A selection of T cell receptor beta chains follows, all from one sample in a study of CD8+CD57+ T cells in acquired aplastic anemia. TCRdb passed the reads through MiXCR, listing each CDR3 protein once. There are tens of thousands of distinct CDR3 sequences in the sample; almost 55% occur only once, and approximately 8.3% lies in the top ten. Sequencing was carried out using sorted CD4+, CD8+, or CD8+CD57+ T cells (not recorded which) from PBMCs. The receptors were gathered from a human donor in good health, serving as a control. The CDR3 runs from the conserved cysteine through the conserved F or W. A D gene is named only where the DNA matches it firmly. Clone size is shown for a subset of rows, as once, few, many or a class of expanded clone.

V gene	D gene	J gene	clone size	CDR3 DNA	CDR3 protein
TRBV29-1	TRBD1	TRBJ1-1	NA	TGCAGCGTTGATTGGACAGGGCACGAAGCTTTCTTT	CSVDWTGHEAFF
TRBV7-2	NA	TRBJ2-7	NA	TGTGCCAGCCGGGTTGGGGGCCCCTACGAGCAGTACTTC	CASRVGGPYEQYF
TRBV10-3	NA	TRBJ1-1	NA	TGTGCCATCAGTGACTCCCGGGATGCCACTGAAGCTTTCTTT	CAISDSRDATEAFF
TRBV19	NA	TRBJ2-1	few	TGTGCCAGTGTAGGGGATTACAATGAGCAGTTCTTC	CASVGDYNEQFF
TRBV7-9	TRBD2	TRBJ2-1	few	TGTGCCAGCAGCTTCTCAGTGCGGGAGGGCCTCTTTCTGGGGAATGAGCAGTTCTTC	CASSFSVREGLFLGNEQFF
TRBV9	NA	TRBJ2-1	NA	TGTGCCAGCACCCAAATTATCGACAGCAATGAGCAGTTCTTC	CASTQIIDSNEQFF
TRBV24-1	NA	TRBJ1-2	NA	TGTGCCACCCAAGGACCGGAAAATGGCTACACCTTC	CATQGPENGYTF
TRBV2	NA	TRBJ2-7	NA	TGTGCCAGCAGTGAGTCAGGGGACCACGAGCAGTACTTC	CASSESGDHEQYF
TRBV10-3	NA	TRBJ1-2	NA	TGTGCCACCCTACCGCCACAAACGAACAGGGGCTACACCTTC	CATLPPQTNRGYTF
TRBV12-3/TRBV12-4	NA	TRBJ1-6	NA	TGTGCCAGCACTCGCGGGGACGGTAGCTCCTATAATTCACCCCTCCACTTT	CASTRGDGSSYNSPLHF
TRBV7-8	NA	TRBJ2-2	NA	TGTGCCAGCAGCTTTGGGCAGGCGAACACCGGGGAGCTGTTTTTT	CASSFGQANTGELFF
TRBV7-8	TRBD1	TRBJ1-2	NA	TGTGCCAGCAGCTTAGCGCCGGGACAGAACTATGGCTACACCTTC	CASSLAPGQNYGYTF
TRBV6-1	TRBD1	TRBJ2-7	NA	TGTGCCAGCAGTGAACCGGGGACAGGGGGCGACGAGCAGTACTTC	CASSEPGTGGDEQYF
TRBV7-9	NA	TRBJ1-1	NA	TGTACCGGCAGCGTGAGGGCCAGGGACACTGAAGCTTTCTTT	CTGSVRARDTEAFF
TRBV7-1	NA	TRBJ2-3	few	TGTGCCAGCAGCTCACCCGTGGTGGCGAAGGGTAGCGGAGGGCCTGGGGATGCGCAGTATTTT	CASSSPVVAKGSGGPGDAQYF
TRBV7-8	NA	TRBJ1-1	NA	TGTGCCAGCAGCCAAAGCCGGGACGGAAACACTGAAGCTTTCTTT	CASSQSRDGNTEAFF
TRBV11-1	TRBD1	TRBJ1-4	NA	TGTGCCAGCAGCTTAGCCAACACAGGGGTTACTAATGAAAAACTGTTTTTT	CASSLANTGVTNEKLFF
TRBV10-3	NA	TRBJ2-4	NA	TGTGCCATCAGTGATGGGGAACCCATTCAGTACTTC	CAISDGEPIQYF
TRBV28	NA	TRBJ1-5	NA	TGTGCCAGCAGTTTTATGCAGGGAAATCAGCCCCAGCATTTT	CASSFMQGNQPQHF
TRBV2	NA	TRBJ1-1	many	TGTGCCAGCTGGGGCATGACTTACACTGAAGCTTTCTTT	CASWGMTYTEAFF
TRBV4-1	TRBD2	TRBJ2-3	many	TGCGCCAGCAGCCAGGTATTAGCGGGGGATCGCACAGATACGCAGTATTTT	CASSQVLAGDRTDTQYF
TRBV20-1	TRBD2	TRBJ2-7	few	TGCAGTGCAAACGGACTAGCGGGGACGTACGAGCAGTACTTC	CSANGLAGTYEQYF
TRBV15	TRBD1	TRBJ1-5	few	TGTGCCACCCAACAGGGGGCGGGCAATCAGCCCCAGCATTTT	CATQQGAGNQPQHF
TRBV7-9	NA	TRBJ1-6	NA	TGTGCCAGCAGCTTAAAGGGCGTTGATTCACCCCTCCACTTT	CASSLKGVDSPLHF
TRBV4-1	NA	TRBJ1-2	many	TGCGCCAGCAGTCATGAACAGGGTTATGGCTACACCTTC	CASSHEQGYGYTF
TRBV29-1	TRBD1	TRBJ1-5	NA	TGCAGCGTACAGGGGGATTATAATCAGCCCCAGCATTTT	CSVQGDYNQPQHF
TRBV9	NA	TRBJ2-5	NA	TGTGCCAGCAGCCTACCCAGCGAGGGCCTACAAGAGACCCAGTACTTC	CASSLPSEGLQETQYF
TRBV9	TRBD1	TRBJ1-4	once	TGTGCCAGCAGCGTAGATCCGGGACAGGGGAATGAAAAACTGTTTTTT	CASSVDPGQGNEKLFF
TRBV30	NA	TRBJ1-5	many	TGTGCCTGGGGGGGGGCGCAGGGGAATCAGCCCCAGCATTTT	CAWGGAQGNQPQHF
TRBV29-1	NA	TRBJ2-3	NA	TGCAGCGTTGAGGTTAGCACAGATACGCAGTATTTT	CSVEVSTDTQYF
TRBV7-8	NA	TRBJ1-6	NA	TGTGCCAGCAGCCTACAGGCAGCGAGCTCCTATAATTCACCCCTCCACTTT	CASSLQAASSYNSPLHF
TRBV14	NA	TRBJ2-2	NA	TGTGCCAGCAGCCAAGAATTGACCGGGGAGCTGTTTTTT	CASSQELTGELFF
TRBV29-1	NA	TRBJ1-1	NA	TGCAACGTCGAGGGGGTCTTAGGAGCTTTCTTT	CNVEGVLGAFF
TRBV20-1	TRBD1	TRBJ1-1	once	TGCAGTGCTCCACCCGCCGGGACAGGGAACACTGAAGCTTTCTTT	CSAPPAGTGNTEAFF
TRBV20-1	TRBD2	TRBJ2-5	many	TGCAGTGCCCCGACCGGCACTAGCGGGAGCATAAGTGAGACCCAGTACTTC	CSAPTGTSGSISETQYF
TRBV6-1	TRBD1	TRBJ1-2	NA	TGTGCCAGCAGTGGACAGGGCCTTTACTATGGCTACACCTTC	CASSGQGLYYGYTF
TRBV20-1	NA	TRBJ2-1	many	TGCAGTTCGGGACCCTACAATGAGCAGTTCTTC	CSSGPYNEQFF
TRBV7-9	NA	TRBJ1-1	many	TGTGCCAGCAGCCTGGAGCAGGGTGGAATGAACACTGAAGCTTTCTTT	CASSLEQGGMNTEAFF
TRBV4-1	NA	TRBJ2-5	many	TGCGCCAGCAGCCAAGCCGGGCTGTTCCAAGAGACCCAGTACTTC	CASSQAGLFQETQYF
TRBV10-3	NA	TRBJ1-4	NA	TGTGCCATCAGGGGGGACGGGACCTTAAATGAAAAACTGTTTTTT	CAIRGDGTLNEKLFF
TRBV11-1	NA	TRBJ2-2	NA	TGTGCCAGCAGCCCGGGGTCCTACGGGACCCTGAACACCGGGGAGCTGTTTTTT	CASSPGSYGTLNTGELFF
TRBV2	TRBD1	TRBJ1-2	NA	TGTGCCAGCAGTGACCCGGGACAGGGACTTGGCTACACCTTC	CASSDPGQGLGYTF
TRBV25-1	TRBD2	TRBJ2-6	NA	TGTGCCAGCAGTCCGTTCGGACTAGCGGGAAACTCTGGGGCCAACGTCCTGACTTTC	CASSPFGLAGNSGANVLTF
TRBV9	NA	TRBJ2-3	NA	TGTGCCAGCAGCGTAAAGGGAGGTGGAGATACGCAGTATTTT	CASSVKGGGDTQYF
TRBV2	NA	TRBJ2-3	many	TGTGCCAGCAGCGAGGGACAAACTAGCACAGATACGCAGTATTTT	CASSEGQTSTDTQYF
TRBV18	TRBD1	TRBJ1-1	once	TGTGCCAGCTCACCGCCCGCCAGGACAGGGGGCTGGAGGGAGATGAACACTGAAGCTTTCTTT	CASSPPARTGGWREMNTEAFF
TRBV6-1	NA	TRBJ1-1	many	TGTGCCAGCTGCGGGGGCGCGAACACTGAAGCTTTCTTT	CASCGGANTEAFF
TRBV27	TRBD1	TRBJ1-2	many	TGTGCCAGCAGTTTCGGACAGGGGCCCTATGGCTACACCTTC	CASSFGQGPYGYTF
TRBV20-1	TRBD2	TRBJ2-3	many	TGCAGTGCTAGTGCCCTAGCGGGAACCACAGATACGCAGTATTTT	CSASALAGTTDTQYF
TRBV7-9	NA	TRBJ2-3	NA	TGTGCCGGCAGCATACAAGGACAGAACACCGATACGCAGTATTTT	CAGSIQGQNTDTQYF
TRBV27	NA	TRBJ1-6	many	TGTGCCAGCCAAAATACAGGGCAAGGACCCTATAATTCACCCCTCCACTTT	CASQNTGQGPYNSPLHF
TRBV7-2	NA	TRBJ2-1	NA	TGTGCCAGTATGGCGAGATTCGAGCAGTTCTTC	CASMARFEQFF
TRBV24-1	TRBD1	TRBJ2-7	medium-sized	TGTGCCACCAGTGATCGGACAGGAGGTAGCGAGCAGTACTTC	CATSDRTGGSEQYF
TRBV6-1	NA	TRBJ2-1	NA	TGTGCCAGCAACGAGGGGACTTCTTACAATGAGCAGTTCTTC	CASNEGTSYNEQFF
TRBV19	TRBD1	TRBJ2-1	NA	TGTGCCAGTAGTCCCGCCGGGACAGACTACAATGAGCAGTTCTTC	CASSPAGTDYNEQFF
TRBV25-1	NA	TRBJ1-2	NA	TGTGCCAGCAGTATGCAGGGGATTGGGGCTAACTATGGCTACACCTTC	CASSMQGIGANYGYTF
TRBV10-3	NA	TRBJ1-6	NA	TGTGCCATCGGGGGGGGCAACTATAATTCACCCCTCCACTTT	CAIGGGNYNSPLHF
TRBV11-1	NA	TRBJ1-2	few	TGTGCCAGCAGCTTGGTTCTCGACGGACGGAGTAACTATGGCTACACCTTC	CASSLVLDGRSNYGYTF
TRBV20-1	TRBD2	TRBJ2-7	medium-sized	TGCAGTGCTACCGGGACTAGCGGGAGGACTTTCTCCTACGAGCAGTACTTC	CSATGTSGRTFSYEQYF